This TCR beta chain is drawn from a study of immune evolution from preneoplasia to lung adenocarcinoma. Study findings and constraints: Clonality was highest in normal lung, lower in later-stage lesions apparently. T cell clonality was higher in KRAS-mutant than EGFR-mutant or wild-type nodules. Top clone frequencies peaked in normal lung, apparently declining through invasive adenocarcinoma.

Turning to this clone: Its antigen is unidentified.

Generated by immunoSEQ multiplex PCR, the TCRdb table keeps only in-frame clones and is missing some. The repertoire holds just over 8,500 clones, roughly 76% seen once, with about 9% in the top ten. The CDR3 totals 14 residues. Unmatched junction bases numbered 7, after V lost 7 bases and J lost 7 bases. Germline V CDR1 and CDR2: MNHEY, SVGAGI. This clonotype was sampled from a donor older than 65 with lung adenocarcinoma. The chain uses TRBV6-5 and TRBJ2-2; 9 bases fit TRBD2. Sequencing input: FFPE minimally invasive lung adenocarcinoma tissue. CDR3 protein: CASKGGRAHGELFF. The CDR3 DNA sequence: TGTGCCAGCAAGGGCGGGAGGGCCCACGGGGAGCTGTTTTTT.